The sequence of this T cell receptor beta chain was determined in a study of blood T cell repertoires in COVID-19. The overall study: Italy, Spain and the United States were the sources of the convalescent and acute COVID-19 samples. T cells, B-cell-depleted T cells, or PBMCs provided the cDNA or gDNA that served as material.

This CDR3 contains 17 residues. The V end was cut by 0 bases, the J end by 2 bases, with 16 bases between. Germline CDR1 and CDR2: MGHRA and YSYEKL. In the authors' methods: Amplification with reference gene primers provided the estimates of nucleated cell counts. Libraries were prepared by immunoSEQ multiplex PCR; TCRdb keeps only in-frame clonotypes and omits some of them. The V and J calls and clone size come from that table; D and trimming were worked out from the DNA. The sample lists about 140,000 clones, 80% to 85% occurring once. The sequencing sample was made of peripheral blood. This TCR was sampled from a woman aged 80 or older with acute or convalescent COVID-19. J is TRBJ1-1 and V is TRBV4-1; the D gene is possibly TRBD1 (6 bases). The CDR3 DNA follows: TGCGCCAGCAGCCAAGATCCCCGGGACACCATCAACACTGAAGCTTTCTTT. This translates into CASSQDPRDTINTEAFF.